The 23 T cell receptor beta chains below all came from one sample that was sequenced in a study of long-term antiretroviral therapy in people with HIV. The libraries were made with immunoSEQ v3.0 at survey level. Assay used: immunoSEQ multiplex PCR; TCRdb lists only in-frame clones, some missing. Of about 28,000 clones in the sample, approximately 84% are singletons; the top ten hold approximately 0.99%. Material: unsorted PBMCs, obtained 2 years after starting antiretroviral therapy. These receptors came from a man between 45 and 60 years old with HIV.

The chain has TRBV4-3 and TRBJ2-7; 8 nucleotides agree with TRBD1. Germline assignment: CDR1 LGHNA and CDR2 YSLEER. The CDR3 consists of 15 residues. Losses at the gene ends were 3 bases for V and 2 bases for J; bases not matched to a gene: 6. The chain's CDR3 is CASSQDWTGPYEQYF. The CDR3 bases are TGCGCCAGCAGCCAGGATTGGACAGGGCCCTACGAGCAGTACTTC.

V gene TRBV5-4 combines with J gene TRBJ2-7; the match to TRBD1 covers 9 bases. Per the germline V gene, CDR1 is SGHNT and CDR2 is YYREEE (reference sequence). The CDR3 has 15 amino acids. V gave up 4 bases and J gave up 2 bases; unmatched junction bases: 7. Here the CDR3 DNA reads TGTGCCAGCAGCCCCGGACAGGGGTCGGCCTACGAGCAGTACTTC. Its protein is CASSPGQGSAYEQYF.

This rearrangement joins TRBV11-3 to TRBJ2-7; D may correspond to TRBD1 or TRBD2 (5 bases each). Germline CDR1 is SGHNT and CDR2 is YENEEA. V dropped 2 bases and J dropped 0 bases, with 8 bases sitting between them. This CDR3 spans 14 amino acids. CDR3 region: CASSLIGTSYEQYF. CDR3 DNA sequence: TGTGCCAGCAGCTTAATAGGGACCTCCTACGAGCAGTACTTC.

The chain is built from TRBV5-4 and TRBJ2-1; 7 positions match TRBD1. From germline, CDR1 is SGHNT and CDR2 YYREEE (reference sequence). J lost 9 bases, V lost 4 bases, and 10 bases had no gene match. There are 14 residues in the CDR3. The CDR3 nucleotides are TGTGCCAGCAGCCCAGATGACAGGGTCGGTGAGCAGTTCTTC. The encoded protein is CASSPDDRVGEQFF.

CDR3 in DNA: TGTGCCAGCAGCTTAATTTTGAACACTGAAGCTTTCTTT. This encodes CASSLILNTEAFF. The chain has TRBV5-6 and TRBJ1-1; no clear D. The germline V gene encodes CDR1 SGHDT and CDR2 YYEEEE. The V gene lost 2 bases and the J gene lost 0 bases, with 5 bases spanning the gap. The CDR3 loop spans 13 amino acids.

The CDR3: CASSYSGQGDQPQHF. CDR3 in DNA: TGTGCCAGCAGTTACTCGGGACAGGGTGATCAGCCCCAGCATTTT. The chain has TRBV6-5 and TRBJ1-5; 9 positions agree with TRBD1. J gave up 5 bases and V 0 bases, and 2 bases lay outside the gene matches. CDR1 is MNHEY and CDR2 is SVGAGI in the germline V gene. The CDR3 runs 15 residues.

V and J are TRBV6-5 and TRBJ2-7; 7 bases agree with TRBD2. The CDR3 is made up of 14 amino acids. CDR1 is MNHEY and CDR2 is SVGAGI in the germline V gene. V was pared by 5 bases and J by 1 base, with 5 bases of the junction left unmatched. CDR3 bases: TGTGCCAGCAGTGCTAGGCGGGAGTCCTACGAGCAGTACTTC. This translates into CASSARRESYEQYF.

The CDR3 coding sequence is TGCGCCAGCAGCTTTACAGTGAACACTGAAGCTTTCTTT. It specifies CASSFTVNTEAFF. V and J are TRBV5-1 and TRBJ1-1; D is unresolved. This CDR3 comprises 13 residues. Germline lookup yields CDR1 SGHRS and CDR2 YFSETQ. Trimming removed 2 bases from V and 0 bases from J, with 5 bases in between.

CDR3: CATRPGLARNTGELFF. The CDR3 DNA reads as TGTGCCACCAGACCGGGACTAGCGCGGAACACCGGGGAGCTGTTTTTT. This chain uses TRBV15 with TRBJ2-2, with 10 bases identical to TRBD2. The CDR3 spans 16 residues. The trim removed 6 bases at V and 1 base at J, leaving 5 bases unmatched. Germline-derived CDR1 and CDR2 are LNHNV and YYDKDF (reference sequence).

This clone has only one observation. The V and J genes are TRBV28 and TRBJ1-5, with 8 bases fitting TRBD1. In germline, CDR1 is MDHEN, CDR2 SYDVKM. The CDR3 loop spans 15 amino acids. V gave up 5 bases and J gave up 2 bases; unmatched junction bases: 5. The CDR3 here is CASSSWTGRNQPQHF. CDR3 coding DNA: TGTGCCAGCAGTAGCTGGACAGGGCGCAATCAGCCCCAGCATTTT.

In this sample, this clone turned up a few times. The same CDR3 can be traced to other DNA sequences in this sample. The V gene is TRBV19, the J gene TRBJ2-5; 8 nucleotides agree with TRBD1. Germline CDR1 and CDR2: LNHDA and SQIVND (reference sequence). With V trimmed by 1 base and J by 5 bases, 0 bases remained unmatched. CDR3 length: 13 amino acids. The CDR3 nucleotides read TGTGCCAGTAGTATAGGACAGGGGGAGACCCAGTACTTC. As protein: CASSIGQGETQYF.

Written as DNA, the CDR3 is TGCGCCAGCAGCTCCCAGACAGGGGCCACCTACGAGCAGTACTTC. As protein: CASSSQTGATYEQYF. This chain connects TRBV5-1 to TRBJ2-7, with 8 bases aligning to TRBD1. Germline V lookup: CDR1 SGHRS, CDR2 YFSETQ. Unmatched junction bases numbered 7, after V lost 3 bases and J lost 2 bases. This CDR3 comprises 15 residues. The whole variable domain, filled in from reference TRBV5-1 and TRBJ2-7, reads KAGVTQTPRYLIKTRGQQVTLSCSPISGHRSVSWYQQTPGQGLQFLFEYFSETQRNKGNFPGRFSGRQFSNSRSEMNVSTLELGDSALYLCASSSQTGATYEQYFGPGTRLTVT.

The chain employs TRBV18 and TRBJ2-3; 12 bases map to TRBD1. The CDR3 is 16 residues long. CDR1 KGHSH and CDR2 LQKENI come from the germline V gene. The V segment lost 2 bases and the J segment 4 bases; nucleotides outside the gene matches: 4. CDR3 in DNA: TGTGCCAGCTCACCATGGGACAGGGGGCAAGCAGATACGCAGTATTTT. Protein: CASSPWDRGQADTQYF.

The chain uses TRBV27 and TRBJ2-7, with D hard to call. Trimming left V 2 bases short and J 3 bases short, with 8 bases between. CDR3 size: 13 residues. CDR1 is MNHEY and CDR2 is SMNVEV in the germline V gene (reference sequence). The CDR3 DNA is TGTGCCAGCAGTTTAAAGGAGTACTACGAGCAGTACTTC. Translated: CASSLKEYYEQYF.

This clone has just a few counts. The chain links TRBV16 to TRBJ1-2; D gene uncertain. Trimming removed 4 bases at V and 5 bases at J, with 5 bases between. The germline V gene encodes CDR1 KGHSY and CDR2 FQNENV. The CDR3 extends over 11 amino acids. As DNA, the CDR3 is TGTGCCAGCAGCCGAGGGTATGGCTACACCTTC. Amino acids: CASSRGYGYTF.

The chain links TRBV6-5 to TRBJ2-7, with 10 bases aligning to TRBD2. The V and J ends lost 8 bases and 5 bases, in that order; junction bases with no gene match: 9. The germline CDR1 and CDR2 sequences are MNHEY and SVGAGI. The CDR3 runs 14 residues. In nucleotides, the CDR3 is TGTGCCAGCGGACAGAGCGGGGGGGCCCACGAGCAGTACTTC. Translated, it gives CASGQSGGAHEQYF.

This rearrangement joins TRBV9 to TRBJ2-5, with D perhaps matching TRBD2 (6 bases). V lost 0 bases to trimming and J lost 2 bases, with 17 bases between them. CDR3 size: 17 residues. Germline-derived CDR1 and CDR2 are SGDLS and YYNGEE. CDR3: CASSVAWGDASQETQYF. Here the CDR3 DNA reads TGTGCCAGCAGCGTAGCATGGGGGGACGCTTCACAAGAGACCCAGTACTTC.

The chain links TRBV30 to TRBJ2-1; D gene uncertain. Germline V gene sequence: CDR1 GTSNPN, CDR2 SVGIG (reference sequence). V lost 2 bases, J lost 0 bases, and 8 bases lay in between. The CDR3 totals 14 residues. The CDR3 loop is CAWSRLSSYNEQFF. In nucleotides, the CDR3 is TGTGCCTGGAGTCGTCTAAGCTCCTACAATGAGCAGTTCTTC.

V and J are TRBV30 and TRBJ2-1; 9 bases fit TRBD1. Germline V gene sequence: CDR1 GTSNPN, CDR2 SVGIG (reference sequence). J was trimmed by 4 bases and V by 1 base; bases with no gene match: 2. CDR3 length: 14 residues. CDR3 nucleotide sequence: TGTGCCTGGAGTGGGGACAGGGTTTACAATGAGCAGTTCTTC. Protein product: CAWSGDRVYNEQFF.

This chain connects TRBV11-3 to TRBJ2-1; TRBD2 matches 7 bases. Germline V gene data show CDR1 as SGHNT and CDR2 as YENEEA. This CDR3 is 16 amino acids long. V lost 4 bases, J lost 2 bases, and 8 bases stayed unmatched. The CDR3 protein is CASSSYLAEAYNEQFF. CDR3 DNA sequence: TGTGCCAGCAGCTCTTACCTAGCGGAGGCCTACAATGAGCAGTTCTTC.

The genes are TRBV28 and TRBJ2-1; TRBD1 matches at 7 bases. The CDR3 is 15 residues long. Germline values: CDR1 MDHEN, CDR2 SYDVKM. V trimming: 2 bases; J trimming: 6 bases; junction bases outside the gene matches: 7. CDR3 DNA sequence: TGTGCCAGCAGTTTAGACAGGGTGTCGAGCAATGAGCAGTTCTTC. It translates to CASSLDRVSSNEQFF.

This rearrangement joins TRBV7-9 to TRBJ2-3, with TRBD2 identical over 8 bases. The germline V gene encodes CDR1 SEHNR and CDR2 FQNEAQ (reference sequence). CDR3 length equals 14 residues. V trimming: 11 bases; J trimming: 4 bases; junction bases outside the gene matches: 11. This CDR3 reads CAVPSGGLADTQYF. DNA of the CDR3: TGTGCCGTCCCCTCGGGGGGGCTCGCAGATACGCAGTATTTT.

For the CDR3, the DNA is TGTGCCAGCAGCGTAGCAGCGGGAGGAAAGGGTGAGCAGTTCTTC. Protein sequence: CASSVAAGGKGEQFF. The chain has TRBV9 and TRBJ2-1; TRBD2 agrees at 9 bases. Germline V CDR1 and CDR2: SGDLS, YYNGEE. J gave up 9 bases and V 0 bases, and 7 bases lay outside the gene matches. CDR3 length: 15 amino acids. Looking up the rest from reference TRBV9 and TRBJ2-1 gives the full variable domain: DSGVTQTPKHLITATGQRVTLRCSPRSGDLSVYWYQQSLDQGLQFLIQYYNGEERAKGNILERFSAQQFPDLHSELNLSSLELGDSALYFCASSVAAGGKGEQFFGPGTRLTVL.